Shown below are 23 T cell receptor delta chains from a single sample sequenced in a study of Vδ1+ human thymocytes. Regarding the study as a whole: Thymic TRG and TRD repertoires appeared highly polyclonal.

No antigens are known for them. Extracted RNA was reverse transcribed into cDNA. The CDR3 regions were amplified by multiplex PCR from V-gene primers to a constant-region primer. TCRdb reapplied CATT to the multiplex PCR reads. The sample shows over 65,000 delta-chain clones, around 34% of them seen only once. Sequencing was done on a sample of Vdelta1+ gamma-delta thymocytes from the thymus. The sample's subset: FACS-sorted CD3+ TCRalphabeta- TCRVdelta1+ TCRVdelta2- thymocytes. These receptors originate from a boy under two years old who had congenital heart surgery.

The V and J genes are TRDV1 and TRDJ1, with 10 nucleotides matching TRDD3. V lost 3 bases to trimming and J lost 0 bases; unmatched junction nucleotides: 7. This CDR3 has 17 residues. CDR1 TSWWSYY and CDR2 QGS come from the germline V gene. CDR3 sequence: CALGDQGGIRHTDKLIF. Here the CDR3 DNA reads TGTGCTCTTGGGGACCAGGGGGGGATACGCCACACCGATAAACTCATCTTT.

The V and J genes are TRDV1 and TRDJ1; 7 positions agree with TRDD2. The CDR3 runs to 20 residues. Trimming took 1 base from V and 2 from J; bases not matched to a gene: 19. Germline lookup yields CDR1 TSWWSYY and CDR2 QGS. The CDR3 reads CALGEPLGPSSSHATDKLIF. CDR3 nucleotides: TGTGCTCTTGGGGAACCACTCGGGCCTTCCTCTTCCCACGCTACCGATAAACTCATCTTT.

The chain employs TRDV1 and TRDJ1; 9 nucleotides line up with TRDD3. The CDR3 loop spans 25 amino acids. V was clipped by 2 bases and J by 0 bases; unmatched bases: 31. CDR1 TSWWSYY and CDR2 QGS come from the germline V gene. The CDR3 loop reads CALGEVWASGLPHLVGDRYTDKLIF. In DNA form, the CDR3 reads TGTGCTCTTGGGGAAGTGTGGGCCTCCGGCCTCCCCCATTTGGTGGGGGATAGGTACACCGATAAACTCATCTTT.

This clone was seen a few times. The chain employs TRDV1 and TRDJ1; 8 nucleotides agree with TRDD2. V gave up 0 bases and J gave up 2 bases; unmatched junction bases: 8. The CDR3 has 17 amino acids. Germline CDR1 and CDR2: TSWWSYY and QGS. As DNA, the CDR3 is TGTGCTCTTGGGGAACTCTTCCTACCACGTGGGACCGATAAACTCATCTTT. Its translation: CALGELFLPRGTDKLIF.

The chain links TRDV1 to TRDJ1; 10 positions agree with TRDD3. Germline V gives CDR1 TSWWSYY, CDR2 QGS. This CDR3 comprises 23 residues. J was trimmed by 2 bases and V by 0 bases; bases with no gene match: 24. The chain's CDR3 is CALGELHDPGWGISVWWTDKLIF. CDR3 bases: TGTGCTCTTGGGGAACTTCATGACCCCGGCTGGGGGATATCGGTGTGGTGGACCGATAAACTCATCTTT.

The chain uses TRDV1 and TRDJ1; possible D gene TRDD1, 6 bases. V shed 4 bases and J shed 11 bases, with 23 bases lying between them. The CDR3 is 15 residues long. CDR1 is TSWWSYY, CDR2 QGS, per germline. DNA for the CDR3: TGTGCTCTTGGGGCCCCCGGAAATATTCAACAAAGGCTCATCTTT. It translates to CALGAPGNIQQRLIF.

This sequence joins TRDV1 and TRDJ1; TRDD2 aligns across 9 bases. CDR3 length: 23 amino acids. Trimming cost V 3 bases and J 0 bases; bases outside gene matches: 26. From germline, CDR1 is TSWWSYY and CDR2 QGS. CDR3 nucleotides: TGTGCTCTTGGGGACCCTTCCTACGAGGGGATTGGGGACGTATGGTCGTACACCGATAAACTCATCTTT. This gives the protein CALGDPSYEGIGDVWSYTDKLIF.

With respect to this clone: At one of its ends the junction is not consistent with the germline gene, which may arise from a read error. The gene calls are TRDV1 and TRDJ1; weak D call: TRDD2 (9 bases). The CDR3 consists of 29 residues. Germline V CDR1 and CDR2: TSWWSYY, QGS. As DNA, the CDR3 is TGTGCTCGTGGGGAACCTCAACCCCCCGCCTTCCTACTTCTAGCGGCTGGGGGACAGAAAGGCTCCTACACCGATAAACTCATCTTT. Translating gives CARGEPQPPAFLLLAAGGQKGSYTDKLIF.

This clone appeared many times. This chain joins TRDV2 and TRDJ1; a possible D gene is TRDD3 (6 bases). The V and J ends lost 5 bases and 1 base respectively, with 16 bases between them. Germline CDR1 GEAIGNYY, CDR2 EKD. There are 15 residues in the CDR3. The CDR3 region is CACGGLGPITDKLIF. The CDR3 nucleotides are TGTGCCTGTGGAGGGCTGGGGCCTATCACCGATAAACTCATCTTT.

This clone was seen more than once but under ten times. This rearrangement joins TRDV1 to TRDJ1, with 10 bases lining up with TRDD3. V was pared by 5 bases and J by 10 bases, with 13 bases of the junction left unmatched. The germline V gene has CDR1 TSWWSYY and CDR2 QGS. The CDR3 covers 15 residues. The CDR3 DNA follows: TGTGCTCTTGGGACTCCCCGGCTGGGGGATATCGGACTCATCTTT. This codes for CALGTPRLGDIGLIF.

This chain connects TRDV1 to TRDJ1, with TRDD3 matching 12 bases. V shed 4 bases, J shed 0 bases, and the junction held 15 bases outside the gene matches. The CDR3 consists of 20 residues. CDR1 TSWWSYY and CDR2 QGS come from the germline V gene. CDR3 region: CALGGKTGYWGIPYTDKLIF. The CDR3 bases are TGTGCTCTTGGGGGAAAGACGGGGTACTGGGGGATACCCTACACCGATAAACTCATCTTT.

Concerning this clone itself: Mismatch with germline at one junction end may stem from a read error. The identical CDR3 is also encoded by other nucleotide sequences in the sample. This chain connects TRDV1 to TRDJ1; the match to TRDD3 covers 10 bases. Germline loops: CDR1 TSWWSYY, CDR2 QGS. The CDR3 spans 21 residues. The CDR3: CALGEPSYAWGIGRYTDKLIF. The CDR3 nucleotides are TGTGCTCTTGGGGAACCCTCCTATGCCTGGGGGATAGGGAGGTACACCGATAAACTCATCTTC.

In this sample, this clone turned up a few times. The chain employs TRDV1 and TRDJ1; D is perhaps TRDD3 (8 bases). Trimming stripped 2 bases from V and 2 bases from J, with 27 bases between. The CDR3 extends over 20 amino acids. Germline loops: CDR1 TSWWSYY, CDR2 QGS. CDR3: CALGESFPTLGEPLTDKLIF. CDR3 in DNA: TGTGCTCTTGGGGAAAGTTTTCCTACCCTGGGGGAGCCGTTGACCGATAAACTCATCTTT.

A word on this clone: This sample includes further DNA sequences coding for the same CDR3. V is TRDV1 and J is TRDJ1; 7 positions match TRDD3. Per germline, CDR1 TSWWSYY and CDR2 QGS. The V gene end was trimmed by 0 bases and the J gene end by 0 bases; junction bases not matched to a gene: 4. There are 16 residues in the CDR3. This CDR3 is CALGELRGIYTDKLIF. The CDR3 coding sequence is TGTGCTCTTGGGGAACTAAGGGGGATCTACACCGATAAACTCATCTTT.

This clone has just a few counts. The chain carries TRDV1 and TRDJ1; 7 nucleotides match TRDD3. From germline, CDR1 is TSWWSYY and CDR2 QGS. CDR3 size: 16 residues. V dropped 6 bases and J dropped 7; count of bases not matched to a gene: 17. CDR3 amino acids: CALGPQYWGPGGKLIF. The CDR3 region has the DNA TGTGCTCTTGGACCACAGTACTGGGGACCAGGTGGTAAACTCATCTTT.

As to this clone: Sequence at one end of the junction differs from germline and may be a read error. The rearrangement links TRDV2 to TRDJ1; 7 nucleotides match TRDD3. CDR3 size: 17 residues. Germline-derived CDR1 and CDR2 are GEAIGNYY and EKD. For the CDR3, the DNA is TGTGCCACTTCAACTAGTGCTGGGGGCTGTGACACCGATAAACTTATCTTT. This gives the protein CATSTSAGGCDTDKLIF.

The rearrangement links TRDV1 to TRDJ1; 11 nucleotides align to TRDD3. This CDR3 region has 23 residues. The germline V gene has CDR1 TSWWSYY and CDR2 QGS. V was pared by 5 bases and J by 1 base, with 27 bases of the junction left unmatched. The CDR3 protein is CALGLLQSRLTGGYCSGTDKLIF. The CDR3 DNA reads TGTGCTCTTGGGCTACTACAGTCCCGCCTTACTGGGGGATATTGTAGTGGCACCGATAAACTCATCTTT.

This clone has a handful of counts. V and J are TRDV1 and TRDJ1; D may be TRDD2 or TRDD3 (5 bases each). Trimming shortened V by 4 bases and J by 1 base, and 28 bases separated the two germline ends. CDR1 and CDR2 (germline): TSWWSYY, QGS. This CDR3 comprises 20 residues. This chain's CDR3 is CALGVPSPGAGCGSTDKLIF. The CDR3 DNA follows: TGTGCTCTTGGGGTACCTTCGCCCGGGGCGGGATGCGGGTCCACCGATAAACTCATCTTT.

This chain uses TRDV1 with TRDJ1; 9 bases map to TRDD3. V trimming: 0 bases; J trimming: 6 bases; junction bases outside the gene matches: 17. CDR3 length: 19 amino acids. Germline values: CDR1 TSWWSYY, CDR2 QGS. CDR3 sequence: CALGELPLLGERILHKLIF. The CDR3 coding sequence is TGTGCTCTTGGGGAACTTCCGCTACTGGGGGAACGTATACTGCATAAACTCATCTTT.

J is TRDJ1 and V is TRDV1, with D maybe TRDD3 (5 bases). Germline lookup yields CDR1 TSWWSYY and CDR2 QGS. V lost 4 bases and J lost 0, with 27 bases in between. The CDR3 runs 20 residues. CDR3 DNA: TGTGCTCTTGGGGCGGATTCGAACCTCCCGCCGTACTGGTACACCGATAAACTCATCTTT. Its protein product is CALGADSNLPPYWYTDKLIF.

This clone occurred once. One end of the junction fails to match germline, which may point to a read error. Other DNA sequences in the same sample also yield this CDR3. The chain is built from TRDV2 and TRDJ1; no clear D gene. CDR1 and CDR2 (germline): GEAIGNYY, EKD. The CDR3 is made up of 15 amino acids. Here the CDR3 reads CACDTTHRYTDKLIF. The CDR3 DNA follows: TGTGCCTGTGACACCACCCACCGTTACACCGATAAACTCATTTTT.

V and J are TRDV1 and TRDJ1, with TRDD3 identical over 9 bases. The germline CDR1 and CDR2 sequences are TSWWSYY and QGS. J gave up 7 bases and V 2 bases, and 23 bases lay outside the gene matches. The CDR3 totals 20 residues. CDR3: CALGEELSHSGIRNPVKLIF. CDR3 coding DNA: TGTGCTCTTGGGGAAGAGCTCTCACACTCGGGGATACGTAATCCCGTTAAACTCATCTTT.

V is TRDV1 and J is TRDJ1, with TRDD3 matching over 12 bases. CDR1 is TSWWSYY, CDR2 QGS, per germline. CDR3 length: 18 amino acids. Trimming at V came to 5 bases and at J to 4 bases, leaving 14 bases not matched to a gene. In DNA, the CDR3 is TGTGCTCTTGGGTCAATTCCAGTCAACTGGGGGATACTCGATAAACTCATCTTT. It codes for CALGSIPVNWGILDKLIF.